The rows below give T cell receptor beta chains drawn from one sample of a study of T-cell reconstitution after alpha-beta-depleted transplantation in children. TCRdb ran MiXCR on the PCR reads and lists one entry per CDR3 protein. The data show about 300,000 distinct CDR3 sequences, nearly 8% seen once. Sample: peripheral blood, taken 360 days after TCRalphabeta/CD19-depleted stem cell transplant. The receptor set was obtained from a female patient aged 2 to 10 who had a stem cell transplant for Fanconi anemia, so the T cells may come from the graft donor. Each CDR3 is given with its conserved first and last residue. Each record gives: J gene, clone size, V gene, D gene, CDR3 DNA, CDR3 protein. The D gene is left open where the match is weak. Size is omitted from some rows. Given values are once, few, many or a class for expanded clones.

>TRBJ2-1|-|TRBV7-3|-
TGTGCCAGCAGCTTAAATTCCCCTGCCAGGGACAATGAGCAGTTCTTC
CASSLNSPARDNEQFF
>TRBJ2-1|many|TRBV29-1|-
TGCAGCGTTCCGGACTACACGTACAATGAGCAGTTCTTC
CSVPDYTYNEQFF
>TRBJ2-3|many|TRBV7-2|-
TGTGCCAGCAGCTCGACCGGGACCAGCCTTCCAGATACGCAGTATTTT
CASSSTGTSLPDTQYF
>TRBJ2-7|-|TRBV6-5|-
TGTGCCAGCAGTTATAGTGACGGTTCCTCCTACGAGCAGTACTTC
CASSYSDGSSYEQYF
>TRBJ1-5|many|TRBV10-2|-
TGCGCCAGCAGTGCTGAGAGCCGGGATCAGCCCCAGCATTTT
CASSAESRDQPQHF
>TRBJ2-7|many|TRBV2|-
TGTGCCAGCATCAGGAGCTACGAGCAGTACTTC
CASIRSYEQYF
>TRBJ2-5|many|TRBV7-9|-
TGTGCCAGCTTCTACCGGGACCTAAGGGGGCAAGAGACCCAGTACTTC
CASFYRDLRGQETQYF
>TRBJ2-2|many|TRBV20-1|-
TGCAGTGCTGTTCGGGAATCCTACACCGGGGAGCTGTTTTTT
CSAVRESYTGELFF
>TRBJ2-3|-|TRBV5-6|-
TGTGCCAGCAGCTTTGGGGACGGTGGGGATACGCAGTATTTT
CASSFGDGGDTQYF
>TRBJ1-6|-|TRBV5-1|-
TGCGCCAGCAGCTTGCAGGGAAAGGGTAATTCACCCCTCCACTTT
CASSLQGKGNSPLHF
>TRBJ1-1|many|TRBV7-8|-
TGTGCCAGCAGCTTAACAGTGCTGAACACTGAAGCTTTCTTT
CASSLTVLNTEAFF
>TRBJ2-1|many|TRBV12-3/TRBV12-4|TRBD2
TGTGCCACCTCTCTAGCGGGGGGGTATGAGCAGTTCTTC
CATSLAGGYEQFF
>TRBJ1-1|few|TRBV6-4|-
TGTGCCAGCAGTGACGGACAGTCTGAAGCTTTCTTT
CASSDGQSEAFF
>TRBJ2-5|few|TRBV3-2|-
TGTGCCAGCAGTTCTACTCGACTAGCGGGGGCTTGGGAGACCCAGTACTTC
CASSSTRLAGAWETQYF
>TRBJ1-1|many|TRBV11-2|-
TGTGCCAGCAGCTTAGCGTACAGGGCGGAAGCTTTCTTT
CASSLAYRAEAFF
>TRBJ1-2|-|TRBV6-5|-
TGTGCCAGCAGTTACTCGAGAATGGGGCCCGCGGGGGCTGGCTACACCTTC
CASSYSRMGPAGAGYTF
>TRBJ2-1|many|TRBV20-1|TRBD2
TGCAGTGCTATAGGGGAGCGGGGGTTCAATGAGCAGTTCTTC
CSAIGERGFNEQFF
>TRBJ2-5|few|TRBV25-1|-
TGTGCCAGCACCGATCTGGGTTCTGGAGGGGAGACCCAGTACTTC
CASTDLGSGGETQYF
>TRBJ2-2|-|TRBV12-3/TRBV12-4|TRBD2
TGTACCTGCAGTTTTGGGTCTAGCGGTCATACAGCGAACACCGGGGAGCTGTTTTTT
CTCSFGSSGHTANTGELFF
>TRBJ2-5|many|TRBV18|TRBD2
TGTGCCAGCTCACCACGTCCCGGGACTAGCGGGATGGAGACCCAGTACTTC
CASSPRPGTSGMETQYF
>TRBJ2-7|many|TRBV12-3/TRBV12-4|-
TGTGCCAGCAGTTCGTCGGGGAGAAATTCCTACGAGCAGTACTTC
CASSSSGRNSYEQYF
>TRBJ2-7|many|TRBV5-1|-
TGCGCCAGCAGCCCCCCGACGGGACTCTCCTACGAGCAGTACTTC
CASSPPTGLSYEQYF
>TRBJ1-4|few|TRBV15|-
TGTGCCACCAGCAGAGATCCTACTCCGTGGAAACTGTTTTTT
CATSRDPTPWKLFF
>TRBJ2-5|many|TRBV18|-
TGTGCCAGCTCACCCGACAGTCCTCAAGAGACCCAGTACTTC
CASSPDSPQETQYF
>TRBJ2-7|many|TRBV11-2|TRBD2
TGTGCCAGCAGCTTGAGGACTAGCGGTTCCTACGAGCAGTACTTC
CASSLRTSGSYEQYF
>TRBJ2-6|many|TRBV9|-
TGTGCCAGCAGCGTAGTAGACTACTCTGGGGCCAACGTCCTGACTTTC
CASSVVDYSGANVLTF
>TRBJ2-3|many|TRBV4-2|TRBD2
TGTGCCAGCAGCCAAGAGGGACTAGCGGGGGGCACAGATACGCAGTATTTT
CASSQEGLAGGTDTQYF
>TRBJ2-5|many|TRBV12-3/TRBV12-4|-
TGTGCCAGCAGTTTTACCCCGTCAGAGACCCAGTACTTC
CASSFTPSETQYF
>TRBJ1-6|-|TRBV10-1|-
TGCGCCAGCAGGGACTGGTTCGGGACCGCTGTCTCCTATAATTCACCCCTCCACTTT
CASRDWFGTAVSYNSPLHF
>TRBJ2-3|many|TRBV12-3/TRBV12-4|-
TGTGCCAGCAGTTTCAGCCTGGGGGGCACAGATACGCAGTATTTT
CASSFSLGGTDTQYF
>TRBJ2-7|-|TRBV5-6|TRBD1
TGTGCCAGCAGCTTCTACAGGGGGCATTACGAGCAGTACTTC
CASSFYRGHYEQYF
>TRBJ2-1|many|TRBV5-1|-
TGCGCCAGCAGCTTGCTTAATCCCCTGATTAATGAGCAGTTCTTC
CASSLLNPLINEQFF
>TRBJ2-2|-|TRBV18|-
TGTGCCAGCTCACCCGACAGCGCGAACACCGGGGAGCTGTTTTTT
CASSPDSANTGELFF
>TRBJ2-7|many|TRBV7-2|-
TGTGCCAGCAGCTTCAGGTGGCTCTCCTACGAGCAGTACTTC
CASSFRWLSYEQYF
>TRBJ2-4|many|TRBV20-1|-
TGCAGTGCTAGAGTAATGGATTTAGCCAAAAACATTCAGTACTTC
CSARVMDLAKNIQYF
>TRBJ1-2|many|TRBV7-9|-
TGTGCCAGCAGCCCTAGACAGCCGAACTATGGCTACACCTTC
CASSPRQPNYGYTF
>TRBJ2-7|-|TRBV6-5|-
TGTGCCAGCAGTTACGTTCGGGGGTCCTACGAGCAGTACTTC
CASSYVRGSYEQYF
>TRBJ2-2|-|TRBV27|TRBD2
TGTGCCAGCAGTTTTGGCGGGGGGGCCGGCGGGGAGCTGTTTTTT
CASSFGGGAGGELFF
>TRBJ2-2|many|TRBV6-2/TRBV6-3|-
TGTGCCAGCAGTTACCGGGGGCGATCCGGGGAGCTGTTTTTT
CASSYRGRSGELFF
>TRBJ2-2|many|TRBV5-1|TRBD1
TGCGCCAGCAGCGACAGGGTTGGCGGGGAGCTGTTTTTT
CASSDRVGGELFF
>TRBJ1-4|many|TRBV6-5|TRBD1
TGTGCCAGCAGTTACGGGACAGGGGGCTTTGAAAAACTGTTTTTT
CASSYGTGGFEKLFF
>TRBJ2-1|many|TRBV25-1|TRBD2
TGTGCCAGCAGTGAACTAGCGGGGCGCTACAATGAGCAGTTCTTC
CASSELAGRYNEQFF
>TRBJ2-5|many|TRBV20-1|TRBD2
TGCAGTGCAATACTAGCGGGAGGGGCGGAGACCCAGTACTTC
CSAILAGGAETQYF
>TRBJ2-7|-|TRBV28|TRBD1
TGTGCCAGCAGTTTAGAGGGACAGGGCTACGAGCAGTACTTC
CASSLEGQGYEQYF
>TRBJ2-1|many|TRBV24-1|-
TGTGCCACCAGTCAGGGGGAGGCCTACAATGAGCAGTTCTTC
CATSQGEAYNEQFF
>TRBJ1-5|many|TRBV6-1|TRBD1
TGTGCCAGCAGTAAGACCGGGACAGGGGCATTTCAGCCCCAGCATTTT
CASSKTGTGAFQPQHF
>TRBJ2-1|many|TRBV20-1|-
TGCAGCCCCCTCCGGGGCCGTCAACGGGATGAGCAGTTCTTC
CSPLRGRQRDEQFF
>TRBJ1-1|-|TRBV28|-
TGTGCCAGCAGTTTGAACAGGGTTGAAGCTTTCTTT
CASSLNRVEAFF
>TRBJ2-3|many|TRBV28|-
TGTGCCAGCAGTATCCTAGACAGGAGAGTAACAGATACGCAGTATTTT
CASSILDRRVTDTQYF
>TRBJ2-7|-|TRBV6-1|TRBD1
TGTGCCAGCAGTGAATGGGACAGGGTAAGCTTC
CASSEWDRVSF